This T cell receptor beta chain derives from a study of blood T cell repertoires in COVID-19. V was trimmed by 5 bases and J by 4 bases, leaving 19 bases between them. The CDR3 extends over 16 amino acids. CDR1 and CDR2 (germline): MNHNY, SVGAGI (reference sequence). Study processing details: Nucleated cell number was recorded as an estimate derived from reference gene primer amplification. Sequencing was performed with immunoSEQ multiplex PCR; in TCRdb, only in-frame clones are kept and a portion is missing. That table supplies the V and J calls and clone size; D and trimming were determined from the DNA. The sample yields over 200,000 clones, 65% to 85% seen once.

This clonotype was obtained from a man at least 80 years old with acute or convalescent COVID-19. Source material: peripheral blood. The chain carries TRBV6-6 and TRBJ2-3; possibly TRBD1 for D (7 bases). CDR3 protein: CASSPRAGGGADTQYF. The DNA for the CDR3 is TGTGCCAGCAGTCCACGGGCAGGGGGAGGCGCAGATACGCAGTATTTT.